This T cell receptor (beta chain) appears in the sequencing data of a study of T cell responses to AZD1222 COVID-19 vaccine. The sample holds one count of this clone. As yet, its antigen is unknown. Study conclusions and caveats: CD4 TCRs linked to vaccination spanned spike, dominating at 160-218 and 743-854. Nearly half of spike-specific TCRs reportedly go after variant regions that carry no mutations. Clonal diversity was possibly underestimated, and white British individuals and females predominated among donors.

Sequenced by immunoSEQ multiplex PCR; TCRdb stores in-frame clones only, minus some. The sample lists more than 85,000 clones; about 88% were seen once. This TCR derives from an adult in good health. This sample comprised peripheral blood, obtained on day 0 of AZD1222 vaccination.

CDR3 DNA: TGTGCCAGCTCACGATCGACAGGGCAGAACACTGAAGCTTTCTTT. This sequence encodes CASSRSTGQNTEAFF. This chain links TRBV18 with TRBJ1-1, with 7 bases identical to TRBD1. Germline V gene data show CDR1 as KGHSH and CDR2 as LQKENI. The CDR3 totals 15 residues. Germline trimming cut 4 bases from V and 1 base from J; bases unmatched to any gene: 6.